The 8 T cell receptor beta chains listed next were all sequenced from one sample in a study of T cell repertoires in cytomegalovirus infection. MiXCR was run by TCRdb on the reads, yielding one entry per CDR3 protein. The sample consists of almost 500,000 distinct CDR3 sequences, about 11% of them appearing once. The specimen sequenced was PBMCs. Source of these receptors: a human donor in good health (CMV status not recorded). Some clones in this sample may be carry-over from other donors' samples.

This clonotype was recorded many times. This chain uses TRBV7-8 with TRBJ1-5; D possibly corresponds to TRBD1 (6 bases). V dropped 1 base and J dropped 3 bases, with 13 bases sitting between them. The CDR3 length is 16 residues. CDR1 and CDR2 from the germline V gene are SGHVS and FQNEAQ. CDR3 DNA sequence: TGTGCCAGCAGCTTAGATGTAGGGGGTTTCAATCAGCCCCAGCATTTT. Protein product: CASSLDVGGFNQPQHF.

This clonotype was picked up many times. The chain is built from TRBV19 and TRBJ2-3; no reliable D call. Germline CDR1 reads LNHDA; CDR2 reads SQIVND (reference sequence). V lost 1 base to trimming and J lost 4 bases, with 6 bases between them. The CDR3 runs to 13 residues. The CDR3 here is CASSIGLPDTQYF. As DNA, the CDR3 is TGTGCCAGTAGTATAGGGCTCCCAGATACGCAGTATTTT.

This clonotype was counted many times. This chain links TRBV7-2 with TRBJ2-7; D ambiguous. V dropped 2 bases and J dropped 7 bases, with 15 bases sitting between them. The CDR3 totals 14 residues. Germline V gene lookup returns CDR1 SGHTA and CDR2 FQGNSA. CDR3 in DNA: TGTGCCAGCAGCTTACAGACACTCCAAGGAGAGCAGTACTTC. The encoded protein is CASSLQTLQGEQYF.

The chain is built from TRBV7-9 and TRBJ2-7, with 7 bases matching TRBD2. V gave up 8 bases and J gave up 4 bases; unmatched junction bases: 8. The CDR3 has 13 amino acids. CDR1 is SEHNR, CDR2 FQNEAQ, per germline (reference sequence). The chain's CDR3 is CASGVAGVYEQYF. The CDR3 DNA is TGTGCCAGCGGGGTGGCGGGAGTATACGAGCAGTACTTC.

The chain uses TRBV25-1 and TRBJ2-7; no clear D gene. Per the germline V gene, CDR1 is MGHDK and CDR2 is SYGVNS. V shed 2 bases and J shed 6 bases, with 5 bases lying between them. The CDR3 has 11 amino acids. CDR3 sequence (DNA): TGTGCCAGCAGTGAAAGCAGCGAGCAGTACTTC. Its protein product is CASSESSEQYF.

The rearrangement joins TRBV20-1 to TRBJ2-7; 13 bases are shared with TRBD2. V lost 2 bases, J lost 4 bases, and 8 bases stayed unmatched. The V gene's germline CDR1 is DFQATT and CDR2 SNEGSKA (reference sequence). This CDR3 is 16 amino acids long. The DNA of the CDR3 is TGCAGTGCTAGACCCCGGACTAGCGGGAGAAGGTACGAGCAGTACTTC. Protein sequence: CSARPRTSGRRYEQYF.

This clonotype was recorded at least ten times. The V and J genes are TRBV7-3 and TRBJ1-1; D is possibly TRBD1 (6 bases). V lost 5 bases and J lost 1, with 14 bases in between. CDR3 length equals 15 residues. Germline V CDR1 and CDR2: SGHTA, FQGTGA. Here the CDR3 reads CASSLLGGQNTEAFF. CDR3 nucleotide sequence: TGTGCCAGCAGCCTCCTTGGGGGGCAGAACACTGAAGCTTTCTTT.

This rearrangement joins TRBV7-9 to TRBJ2-2; possibly TRBD2 for D (7 bases). The CDR3 sequence is 16 residues long. CDR1 and CDR2 from the germline V gene are SEHNR and FQNEAQ (reference sequence). The V end lost 7 bases, the J end lost 1 base, and 16 bases lay between the germline ends. The CDR3: CASTRRGGLNTGELFF. DNA for the CDR3: TGTGCCAGCACCCGAAGGGGGGGCTTGAACACCGGGGAGCTGTTTTTT. The whole variable domain, filled in from reference TRBV7-9 and TRBJ2-2, reads DTGVSQNPRHKITKRGQNVTFRCDPISEHNRLYWYRQTLGQGPEFLTYFQNEAQLEKSRLLSDRFSAERPKGSFSTLEIQRTEQGDSAMYLCASTRRGGLNTGELFFGEGSRLTVL.